This T cell receptor (beta chain) was sequenced for a study of shared clonotypes between healthy human individuals. The study's findings and limits: Clonotypes which were not shared had lower generation probabilities than clonotypes that all four donors shared.

The table lists this clone with a count of one. Its antigen is not identified. Other DNA sequences in this specimen translate into the identical CDR3. The CDR3 is 11 residues long. In germline, CDR1 is GTSNPN, CDR2 SVGIG (reference sequence). V was cut by 5 bases and J by 1 base, with 6 bases left in between. Study donors comprised healthy, HIV-negative adults devoid of recent acute infection or vaccination. Genomic DNA (from each subset) was split evenly across several immunoSEQ plates. TCRdb keeps only in-frame clones here, not all; method: immunoSEQ multiplex PCR. The profile shows 2 million to 2.5 million clones, about 94% of them singletons.

Sequenced input: naive CD4+ T cells sorted from blood. Subset indicated: CD45RA+ positively selected. The TCR was taken from a young man in good health. This chain uses TRBV30 with TRBJ2-7; D is unclear. CDR3 bases: TGTGCCTGGGGGCGGTCCTACGAGCAGTACTTC. It yields the protein CAWGRSYEQYF.